The 32 T cell receptor beta chains reported below all come from one sample, sequenced in a study of long-term antiretroviral therapy in people with HIV. The immunoSEQ assay was v3.0, run at survey level. The table came from immunoSEQ multiplex PCR; TCRdb's copy has only in-frame clones and leaves some out. The sample lists about 20,000 clones, around 80% occurring once. The specimen was unsorted PBMCs, collected 1.9 years after starting antiretroviral therapy. These receptors were obtained from a woman between 50 and 59 years old with HIV.

The chain carries TRBV21-1 and TRBJ2-1; the table's D call, TRBD2, has no DNA check behind it. TRBV21-1 is labeled a pseudogene. The CDR3 consists of 15 residues. CDR3 coding DNA: TGTGCCAGCAGGATTCGCGGGGCACCCTACAATGAGCAGTTCTTC. As protein: CASRIRGAPYNEQFF.

The V and J genes are TRBV28 and TRBJ1-1; D is uncertain. CDR1 and CDR2 from the germline V gene are MDHEN and SYDVKM. This CDR3 is 13 amino acids long. V lost 5 bases and J lost 5, with 12 bases in between. CDR3 residues: CASSTPGKTEAFF. The DNA of the CDR3 is TGTGCCAGCAGTACACCCGGTAAGACTGAAGCTTTCTTT. The whole variable domain, filled in from reference TRBV28 and TRBJ1-1, reads DVKVTQSSRYLVKRTGEKVFLECVQDMDHENMFWYRQDPGLGLRLIYFSYDVKMKEKGDIPEGYSVSREKKERFSLILESASTNQTSMYLCASSTPGKTEAFFGQGTRLTVV.

The chain joins TRBV25-1 to TRBJ2-5; TRBD1 matches at 7 bases. Germline V gene data show CDR1 as MGHDK and CDR2 as SYGVNS. Germline trimming cut 1 base from V and 5 bases from J; bases unmatched to any gene: 7. The CDR3 covers 15 residues. The CDR3 region is CASSESVGGEETQYF. Here the CDR3 DNA reads TGTGCCAGCAGTGAATCGGTAGGGGGCGAGGAGACCCAGTACTTC.

J is TRBJ1-1 and V is TRBV27; 7 positions agree with TRBD1. J lost 5 bases, V lost 7 bases, and 7 bases had no gene match. The CDR3 runs 13 residues. Germline V gene sequence: CDR1 MNHEY, CDR2 SMNVEV (reference sequence). The CDR3 reads CASTPQGLTEAFF. CDR3 DNA sequence: TGTGCCAGCACCCCACAGGGGCTAACTGAAGCTTTCTTT.

This clone showed up just once. This chain uses TRBV7-2 with TRBJ2-2; no clear D gene. The CDR3 loop spans 13 amino acids. The V gene's germline CDR1 is SGHTA and CDR2 FQGNSA. V was trimmed by 3 bases and J by 9 bases, leaving 11 bases between them. Here the CDR3 reads CASSFSRHRELFF. The DNA for the CDR3 is TGTGCCAGCAGCTTCTCCCGGCACCGGGAGCTGTTTTTT.

The J gene is TRBJ1-2, the V gene TRBV5-3, with TRBD1 identical over 9 bases. TRBV5-3 is given ORF status, its function remaining uncertain. This CDR3 has 15 amino acids. The V and J ends lost 4 bases and 4 bases, in that order; junction bases with no gene match: 8. The CDR3 coding sequence is TGTGCCAGAAGCCGGAGGGACAGGGTCTTCTATGGCTACACCTTC. Translating it yields CARSRRDRVFYGYTF.

The genes are TRBV5-1 and TRBJ2-3; the match to TRBD2 covers 7 bases. Per the germline V gene, CDR1 is SGHRS and CDR2 is YFSETQ. V was pared by 2 bases and J by 2 bases, with 2 bases of the junction left unmatched. The CDR3 runs 14 residues. The CDR3 DNA is TGCGCCAGCAGCTTAGCGGGGCCCACAGATACGCAGTATTTT. Its translation: CASSLAGPTDTQYF.

The J gene is TRBJ2-3, the V gene TRBV9; TRBD2 agrees at 13 bases. In germline, CDR1 is SGDLS, CDR2 YYNGEE. V gave up 0 bases and J gave up 2 bases; unmatched junction bases: 15. The CDR3 extends over 21 amino acids. CDR3 loop: CASSVGLGRGTSGDHTDTQYF. CDR3 DNA: TGTGCCAGCAGCGTAGGGCTAGGGAGAGGGACTAGCGGGGACCACACAGATACGCAGTATTTT.

The chain is built from TRBV7-9 and TRBJ2-3; 8 nucleotides line up with TRBD1. This CDR3 contains 17 residues. Germline lookup yields CDR1 SEHNR and CDR2 FQNEAQ (reference sequence). V lost 7 bases, J lost 3 bases, and 15 bases stayed unmatched. DNA of the CDR3: TGTGCCAGCAATTCCGGGACAGGTGAGCATTGGACAGATACGCAGTATTTT. Its translation: CASNSGTGEHWTDTQYF.

This sequence joins TRBV6-4 and TRBJ1-5; D may be TRBD1 (5 bases). The germline V gene encodes CDR1 MRHNA and CDR2 SNTAGT. The V gene lost 6 bases and the J gene lost 1 base, with 7 bases spanning the gap. This CDR3 is built from 13 residues. The CDR3 DNA reads TGTGCCAGCAGCCAGGGAAGCAATCAGCCCCAGCATTTT. Translated: CASSQGSNQPQHF.

There are a few counts of this clone. The rearrangement uses TRBV15 and TRBJ1-1, with TRBD1 matching over 7 bases. Germline V gives CDR1 LNHNV, CDR2 YYDKDF (reference sequence). The CDR3 consists of 14 residues. Trimming removed 5 bases from V and 4 bases from J; junction bases left unmatched: 7. The CDR3 DNA is TGTGCCACCAGCCGCAGGGGGGGATTCACTGAAGCTTTCTTT. It yields the protein CATSRRGGFTEAFF.

This clone was observed once. The chain is built from TRBV7-3 and TRBJ2-7, with D perhaps given as TRBD1 or TRBD2 (5 bases each). CDR1 is SGHTA, CDR2 FQGTGA, per germline. The CDR3 totals 13 residues. Deletions cut 1 base from V and 4 bases from J, with 8 bases between. CDR3 sequence (DNA): TGTGCCAGCAGCTTAAATGGGGGTTACGAGCAGTACTTC. This translates into CASSLNGGYEQYF.

The chain recombines TRBV23-1 with TRBJ2-6; the D gene is possibly TRBD1 (5 bases). TRBV23-1 is labeled an ORF, and its function is uncertain. The germline V and J ends were trimmed by 0 bases and 0 bases, with 24 bases remaining between them. The CDR3 extends over 22 amino acids. CDR3 loop: CASSQSGSAGKRVLSGANVLTF. The CDR3 region has the DNA TGCGCCAGCAGTCAATCGGGGTCGGCAGGGAAAAGAGTCCTCTCTGGGGCCAACGTCCTGACTTTC.

The rearrangement joins TRBV5-4 to TRBJ2-2, with TRBD2 as a possible D gene (6 bases). The CDR3 runs 17 residues. The germline V gene encodes CDR1 SGHNT and CDR2 YYREEE (reference sequence). With 0 bases removed from V and 1 base from J, the gap between germline ends came to 13 bases. This CDR3 reads CASSLDNGGVNTGELFF. DNA of the CDR3: TGTGCCAGCAGCTTGGATAATGGCGGGGTGAACACCGGGGAGCTGTTTTTT.

The chain links TRBV6-1 to TRBJ2-7; the D call may be TRBD1 or TRBD2 (5 bases each). Trimming took 1 base from V and 3 from J, leaving 13 bases between them. The CDR3 extends over 15 amino acids. Germline loops: CDR1 MNHNS, CDR2 SASEGT. Here the CDR3 reads CASSEDWGYGYEQYF. The CDR3 nucleotides read TGTGCCAGCAGTGAAGACTGGGGGTACGGCTACGAGCAGTACTTC.

CDR3 sequence reads: CSARRTEAFF. CDR3 in DNA: TGCAGTGCTAGGAGAACTGAAGCTTTCTTT. The genes are TRBV20-1 and TRBJ1-1, with D uncertain. The CDR3 sequence is 10 residues long. V was shortened by 3 bases and J by 5 bases, with 4 bases between the two germline ends. Germline V gene sequence: CDR1 DFQATT, CDR2 SNEGSKA (reference sequence).

The chain is built from TRBV19 and TRBJ1-2; tentative D call: TRBD1 (5 bases). V was pared by 3 bases and J by 8 bases, with 19 bases between. The CDR3 consists of 15 residues. Looked up from germline, CDR1 is LNHDA and CDR2 is SQIVND (reference sequence). The CDR3 spells CASSIDSTGRSGYTF. The CDR3, as DNA: TGTGCCAGTAGTATTGATAGTACAGGTCGTAGCGGCTACACCTTC.

This chain uses TRBV7-9 with TRBJ2-7, with D perhaps matching TRBD2 (6 bases). V was shortened by 4 bases and J by 3 bases, with 13 bases between the two germline ends. Per the germline V gene, CDR1 is SEHNR and CDR2 is FQNEAQ (reference sequence). The CDR3 is 14 amino acids. CDR3 sequence reads: CASSSGDHHYEQYF. The CDR3, as DNA: TGTGCCAGCAGCTCGGGGGACCATCACTACGAGCAGTACTTC.

The chain recombines TRBV7-7 with TRBJ2-3, with a weak D call TRBD1 (6 bases). This CDR3 region has 14 residues. In germline, CDR1 is SSHAT, CDR2 FNYEAQ (reference sequence). The V gene lost 5 bases and the J gene lost 4 bases, with 13 bases spanning the gap. The CDR3 nucleotides are TGTGCCAGCAGCGGGGGCCGGGGATCAGATACGCAGTATTTT. Encoded protein: CASSGGRGSDTQYF.

The rearrangement links TRBV7-2 to TRBJ1-3, with 7 bases lining up with TRBD1. CDR3 length: 14 residues. V shed 8 bases and J 7 bases; nucleotides not matched to a gene: 11. Germline CDR1 reads SGHTA; CDR2 reads FQGNSA. The CDR3 DNA is TGTGCCAGCGGAAAGGACAGGCTCTCCAACACCATATATTTT. It yields the protein CASGKDRLSNTIYF.

This clone was detected once. This chain connects TRBV19 to TRBJ1-2, with 11 bases fitting TRBD1. CDR3 length equals 18 residues. Germline lookup yields CDR1 LNHDA and CDR2 SQIVND (reference sequence). J gave up 2 bases and V 3 bases, and 11 bases lay outside the gene matches. CDR3 sequence: CASSMARTGGYRNYGYTF. The CDR3 DNA reads as TGTGCCAGTAGTATGGCCCGGACAGGGGGCTATAGAAACTATGGCTACACCTTC.

The chain carries TRBV7-9 and TRBJ2-5, with 12 bases matching TRBD2. CDR3 length equals 15 residues. Germline V gene lookup returns CDR1 SEHNR and CDR2 FQNEAQ (reference sequence). With V trimmed by 5 bases and J by 5 bases, 6 bases remained unmatched. The CDR3 bases are TGTGCCAGCAGCCCGACTAGCGGGGGCTGGGAGACCCAGTACTTC. Translating it yields CASSPTSGGWETQYF.

This clone was seen once. The rearrangement uses TRBV6-1 and TRBJ1-5, with D perhaps TRBD1 (6 bases). CDR1 and CDR2 (germline): MNHNS, SASEGT. The length of the CDR3 is 13 residues. Trimming cost V 6 bases and J 0 bases, with 6 bases left between them. This chain's CDR3 is CASRGGSNQPQHF. DNA of the CDR3: TGTGCCAGCAGAGGGGGTAGCAATCAGCCCCAGCATTTT.

In DNA, the CDR3 is TGTGCCAGCAGTCTTTCAGGGAGCCGTGAAGCTTTCTTT. This gives the protein CASSLSGSREAFF. V usage is TRBV28 and J usage is TRBJ1-1; D perhaps matches TRBD1 (5 bases). Trimming shortened V by 5 bases and J by 7 bases, and 14 bases separated the two germline ends. This CDR3 has 13 amino acids. Germline V lookup: CDR1 MDHEN, CDR2 SYDVKM.

The chain combines TRBV6-6 with TRBJ2-3; 12 nucleotides agree with TRBD2. Looked up from germline, CDR1 is MNHNY and CDR2 is SVGAGI (reference sequence). The CDR3 is 16 amino acids. V was clipped by 6 bases and J by 2 bases; unmatched bases: 6. CDR3 sequence (DNA): TGTGCCAGCAGCTCTAGCGGGGGGGCCACCACAGATACGCAGTATTTT. Translation: CASSSSGGATTDTQYF.

The rearrangement joins TRBV2 to TRBJ2-3; 7 bases match TRBD1. Losses at the gene ends were 5 bases for V and 2 bases for J; bases not matched to a gene: 7. Germline CDR1 and CDR2: SNHLY and FYNNEI. CDR3 size: 15 residues. CDR3 in DNA: TGTGCCAGCAGTAGGGGGCAGAGAGCCACAGATACGCAGTATTTT. This encodes CASSRGQRATDTQYF.

The DNA for the CDR3 is TGTGCCAGCAGTCCCCGGGCAGGGGGCATCACTAATGAAAAACTGTTTTTT. It encodes CASSPRAGGITNEKLFF. The chain has TRBV27 and TRBJ1-4; 8 nucleotides agree with TRBD1. The ends lost 5 bases at V and 2 bases at J; junction bases unmatched: 10. CDR1 MNHEY and CDR2 SMNVEV come from the germline V gene (reference sequence). The CDR3 spans 17 residues. Looking up the rest from reference TRBV27 and TRBJ1-4 gives the full variable domain: EAQVTQNPRYLITVTGKKLTVTCSQNMNHEYMSWYRQDPGLGLRQIYYSMNVEVTDKGDVPEGYKVSRKEKRNFPLILESPSPNQTSLYFCASSPRAGGITNEKLFFGSGTQLSVL.

The rearrangement uses TRBV19 and TRBJ1-2, with 7 nucleotides matching TRBD1. V lost 4 bases to trimming and J lost 6 bases; unmatched junction nucleotides: 8. The CDR3 length is 14 residues. Germline V CDR1 and CDR2: LNHDA, SQIVND (reference sequence). The chain's CDR3 is CASSNPGQNHGYTF. The CDR3 DNA sequence: TGTGCCAGTAGTAACCCGGGACAGAACCATGGCTACACCTTC.

The V gene is TRBV5-1, the J gene TRBJ2-3, with 13 bases fitting TRBD2. The CDR3 is 16 residues long. Germline-derived CDR1 and CDR2 are SGHRS and YFSETQ. V trimming: 1 base; J trimming: 4 bases; junction bases outside the gene matches: 3. The CDR3 is CASSLTSGGAPDTQYF. For the CDR3, the DNA is TGCGCCAGCAGCTTGACTAGCGGGGGGGCTCCAGATACGCAGTATTTT.

This clone appeared a single time. The CDR3 DNA is TGTGCCAGCAGCGTACGAGGGACAAGAAATAATTCACCCCTCCACTTT. Its translation is CASSVRGTRNNSPLHF. The rearrangement uses TRBV21-1 and TRBJ1-6; the D call of TRBD1 is as the table states it, not checked on the DNA. TRBV21-1 is a recognized pseudogene. This CDR3 contains 16 residues.

V gene TRBV2 combines with J gene TRBJ1-4, with D tentatively TRBD1 (5 bases). From germline, CDR1 is SNHLY and CDR2 FYNNEI. The CDR3 has 15 amino acids. V shed 4 bases and J shed 7 bases, with 16 bases lying between them. The CDR3 protein is CASSATERKVEKLFF. CDR3 bases: TGTGCCAGCAGTGCGACAGAGAGGAAGGTTGAAAAACTGTTTTTT.

The chain combines TRBV9 with TRBJ2-7, with no clear D. The CDR3 totals 13 residues. Trimming took off 3 bases at V and 7 bases at J, with 14 bases between the two ends. CDR1 is SGDLS and CDR2 is YYNGEE in the germline V gene. The CDR3 region is CASSAQEAREQYF. In DNA form, the CDR3 reads TGTGCCAGCAGCGCCCAAGAAGCTCGTGAGCAGTACTTC. The entire variable domain, with the rest obtained from reference TRBV9 and TRBJ2-7, is as follows: DSGVTQTPKHLITATGQRVTLRCSPRSGDLSVYWYQQSLDQGLQFLIQYYNGEERAKGNILERFSAQQFPDLHSELNLSSLELGDSALYFCASSAQEAREQYFGPGTRLTVT.